A single sample gave rise to the 31 T cell receptor beta chains below, sequenced in a study of PD-L1 blockade in urothelial cancer (dated by TCRdb to the late 2010s). Read against the paper, the sample's time point label means: pretreatment peripheral blood. Library preparation used the immunoSEQ multiplex PCR assay. TCRdb obtained this table from immuneACCESS and retained in-frame rearrangements with V and J assigned. These tables miss some clones; where compared with another copy, unresolved V genes account for less than half of the shortfall, and the remainder is unexplained. Counted in this sample were roughly 63,000 clones; about four fifths of them appeared once. 5% to 7% of the sample is held by the ten biggest clonotypes. Here the sequenced sample was PBMCs, taken around atezolizumab (anti-PD-L1) treatment. Every receptor here comes from a man between 65 and 85 years old with urothelial cancer.

Only one count was recorded for this clone. This chain joins TRBV5-1 and TRBJ1-1; 8 bases align to TRBD1. Trimming removed 1 base from V and 5 bases from J; junction bases left unmatched: 7. Germline V gene lookup returns CDR1 SGHRS and CDR2 YFSETQ. The CDR3 sequence is 15 residues long. The CDR3 loop is CASSLSTGGGTEAFF. The CDR3 DNA sequence: TGCGCCAGCAGCTTGTCTACAGGGGGAGGAACTGAAGCTTTCTTT. Together with reference TRBV5-1 and TRBJ1-1, the CDR3 gives the full variable domain: KAGVTQTPRYLIKTRGQQVTLSCSPISGHRSVSWYQQTPGQGLQFLFEYFSETQRNKGNFPGRFSGRQFSNSRSEMNVSTLELGDSALYLCASSLSTGGGTEAFFGQGTRLTVV.

The chain recombines TRBV5-6 with TRBJ1-1; 7 positions agree with TRBD1. V was clipped by 2 bases and J by 1 base; unmatched bases: 2. The CDR3 extends over 14 amino acids. CDR1 and CDR2 (germline): SGHDT, YYEEEE. The CDR3 here is CASSFRTGNTEAFF. CDR3 bases: TGTGCCAGCAGCTTCCGGACAGGGAACACTGAAGCTTTCTTT. The entire variable domain, with the rest obtained from reference TRBV5-6 and TRBJ1-1, is as follows: DAGVTQSPTHLIKTRGQQVTLRCSPKSGHDTVSWYQQALGQGPQFIFQYYEEEERQRGNFPDRFSGHQFPNYSSELNVNALLLGDSALYLCASSFRTGNTEAFFGQGTRLTVV.

The V and J genes are TRBV19 and TRBJ2-2, with 8 bases matching TRBD1. Germline CDR1 and CDR2: LNHDA and SQIVND (reference sequence). With 7 bases clipped from V and 4 bases from J, the junction kept 8 bases outside the gene matches. This CDR3 contains 15 residues. The CDR3 sequence: CASTRTGGSTGELFF. CDR3 sequence (DNA): TGTGCCAGTACTCGCACAGGGGGAAGCACCGGGGAGCTGTTTTTT.

This sequence joins TRBV28 and TRBJ2-7, with 8 bases aligning to TRBD1. The ends lost 4 bases at V and 0 bases at J; junction bases unmatched: 2. The CDR3 is 14 amino acids. Germline CDR1 MDHEN, CDR2 SYDVKM. The CDR3 loop is CASSSGGISYEQYF. The DNA for the CDR3 is TGTGCCAGCAGTTCAGGGGGCATCTCCTACGAGCAGTACTTC.

The chain links TRBV30 to TRBJ2-7, with 12 bases identical to TRBD1. With V trimmed by 5 bases and J by 7 bases, 12 bases remained unmatched. There are 15 residues in the CDR3. Germline V gene lookup returns CDR1 GTSNPN and CDR2 SVGIG (reference sequence). DNA of the CDR3: TGTGCCTGGGACTTAAGTGGGACAGGGGGCAAAGAGCAGTACTTC. Encoded protein: CAWDLSGTGGKEQYF.

The V and J genes are TRBV2 and TRBJ1-2, with 8 bases identical to TRBD1. CDR3 length: 15 residues. With 7 bases clipped from V and 5 bases from J, the junction kept 12 bases outside the gene matches. The germline V gene has CDR1 SNHLY and CDR2 FYNNEI. The chain's CDR3 is CASKGSQGATYGYTF. For the CDR3, the DNA is TGTGCCAGCAAGGGAAGCCAGGGGGCTACTTATGGCTACACCTTC.

The rearrangement uses TRBV7-6 and TRBJ2-1; perhaps TRBD1 as D (6 bases). Germline V gene sequence: CDR1 SGHVS, CDR2 FNYEAQ. V was shortened by 5 bases and J by 6 bases, with 20 bases between the two germline ends. The CDR3 loop spans 16 amino acids. The CDR3 nucleotides read TGTGCCAGCAGCAAACAGGGCCCCCACCTGGGCAATGAGCAGTTCTTC. This sequence encodes CASSKQGPHLGNEQFF.

J is TRBJ2-7 and V is TRBV11-2; D might be TRBD2 (5 bases). The CDR3 covers 16 residues. The germline V gene encodes CDR1 SGHAT and CDR2 FQNNGV. V lost 2 bases, J lost 2 bases, and 16 bases lay in between. The CDR3 DNA sequence: TGTGCCAGCAGCTTAATTCTGGAGGTTCGTCCCTACGAGCAGTACTTC. This codes for CASSLILEVRPYEQYF.

V gene TRBV15 combines with J gene TRBJ2-2, with 7 bases matching TRBD1. The V and J ends lost 4 bases and 7 bases, in that order; junction bases with no gene match: 6. The CDR3 has 14 residues. Germline V gives CDR1 LNHNV, CDR2 YYDKDF (reference sequence). CDR3 loop: CATSIDRAGGELFF. CDR3 nucleotide sequence: TGTGCCACCAGCATTGACAGGGCCGGCGGGGAGCTGTTTTTT.

In DNA, the CDR3 is TGTGCCAGCAGCTATGAAGGGAGTAGCGTTGAAGCTTTCTTT. Residues: CASSYEGSSVEAFF. The rearrangement links TRBV11-3 to TRBJ1-1; D is undetermined. The germline V gene encodes CDR1 SGHNT and CDR2 YENEEA. Trimming left V 4 bases short and J 7 bases short, with 16 bases between. The CDR3 is made up of 14 amino acids. Combining the CDR3 with reference TRBV11-3 and TRBJ1-1 gives the whole variable domain EAGVVQSPRYKIIEKKQPVAFWCNPISGHNTLYWYLQNLGQGPELLIRYENEEAVDDSQLPKDRFSAERLKGVDSTLKIQPAELGDSAVYLCASSYEGSSVEAFFGQGTRLTVV.

This clone was detected only a few times. As DNA, the CDR3 is TGTGCCAGCAGTGAGGGCGGGAGGGCGGAAAATGAGCAGTTCTTC. Protein: CASSEGGRAENEQFF. This chain links TRBV2 with TRBJ2-1, with 9 bases identical to TRBD2. The CDR3 covers 15 residues. Germline CDR1 SNHLY, CDR2 FYNNEI. Trimming at V came to 3 bases and at J to 7 bases, leaving 7 bases not matched to a gene.

V and J are TRBV5-1 and TRBJ1-6, with TRBD1 as a possible D gene (5 bases). V was shortened by 1 base and J by 7 bases, with 12 bases between the two germline ends. The CDR3 runs to 15 residues. From germline, CDR1 is SGHRS and CDR2 YFSETQ. The CDR3 DNA sequence: TGCGCCAGCAGCTTGCTTGACAGCACAAATTCACCCCTCCACTTT. Its translation: CASSLLDSTNSPLHF.

V gene TRBV29-1 combines with J gene TRBJ2-1; 7 bases fit TRBD2. After removal of 4 bases from V and 6 bases from J, the junction contained 6 bases not matched to a gene. The CDR3 runs to 13 residues. The germline V gene encodes CDR1 SQVTM and CDR2 ANQGSEA. Written as DNA, the CDR3 is TGCAGCGTTGGGGCGGGAGTACGCAATGAGCAGTTCTTC. It encodes CSVGAGVRNEQFF.

The chain recombines TRBV15 with TRBJ2-7; 11 nucleotides line up with TRBD1. CDR1 LNHNV and CDR2 YYDKDF come from the germline V gene (reference sequence). V was pared by 5 bases and J by 4 bases, with 7 bases of the junction left unmatched. CDR3 size: 15 residues. The CDR3 region is CATSLPGDRGYEQYF. CDR3 DNA sequence: TGTGCCACCAGCCTTCCCGGGGACAGGGGGTACGAGCAGTACTTC.

The chain carries TRBV5-1 and TRBJ2-1, with TRBD2 matching over 11 bases. This CDR3 contains 16 residues. V gave up 6 bases and J gave up 8 bases; unmatched junction bases: 13. Looked up from germline, CDR1 is SGHRS and CDR2 is YFSETQ. The CDR3 reads CASTPWGSGGADEQFF. The CDR3 nucleotides are TGCGCCAGCACCCCCTGGGGTAGCGGGGGGGCTGATGAGCAGTTCTTC.

This rearrangement joins TRBV7-8 to TRBJ2-7; D not certain. This CDR3 region has 15 residues. CDR1 is SGHVS and CDR2 is FQNEAQ in the germline V gene. Trimming pared 2 bases from V and 5 bases from J, leaving 16 bases between. The CDR3 loop reads CASSLNPGFLDEQYF. CDR3 nucleotides: TGTGCCAGCAGCTTAAATCCAGGCTTTCTGGACGAGCAGTACTTC.

The chain employs TRBV7-2 and TRBJ2-3, with TRBD1 as a possible D gene (6 bases). The CDR3 is 14 residues long. Germline CDR1 reads SGHTA; CDR2 reads FQGNSA. Trimming pared 5 bases from V and 8 bases from J, leaving 17 bases between. The CDR3 coding sequence is TGTGCCAGCAGCCGAGCGACAGGAGATGGTACGCAGTATTTT. This encodes CASSRATGDGTQYF.

The chain couples TRBV5-5 to TRBJ2-1; 11 bases fit TRBD2. CDR1 SGHKS and CDR2 YYEKEE come from the germline V gene (reference sequence). There are 15 residues in the CDR3. The J segment lost 7 bases and the V segment lost 4 bases, leaving 7 bases of the junction unmatched. The CDR3 sequence is CASSQLAGVGNEQFF. The CDR3 DNA sequence: TGTGCCAGCAGCCAACTAGCGGGAGTGGGGAATGAGCAGTTCTTC. Together with reference TRBV5-5 and TRBJ2-1, the CDR3 gives the full variable domain: DAGVTQSPTHLIKTRGQQVTLRCSPISGHKSVSWYQQVLGQGPQFIFQYYEKEERGRGNFPDRFSARQFPNYSSELNVNALLLGDSALYLCASSQLAGVGNEQFFGPGTRLTVL.

About this clone itself: The sample holds other DNA sequences that translate to the same CDR3. This chain links TRBV5-1 with TRBJ1-4; the match to TRBD1 covers 7 bases. The germline V gene has CDR1 SGHRS and CDR2 YFSETQ. This CDR3 contains 14 residues. V dropped 0 bases and J dropped 4; count of bases not matched to a gene: 0. The CDR3 DNA is TGCGCCAGCAGCTTGGGACAGGGTAATGAAAAACTGTTTTTT. Its protein is CASSLGQGNEKLFF.

The chain couples TRBV5-1 to TRBJ2-3; possibly TRBD2 for D (7 bases). CDR1 is SGHRS, CDR2 YFSETQ, per germline. CDR3 length equals 16 residues. Trimming took off 1 base at V and 2 bases at J, with 14 bases between the two ends. CDR3 in DNA: TGCGCCAGCAGCTTGTTCGGGGGGCGGAACACAGATACGCAGTATTTT. Translating it yields CASSLFGGRNTDTQYF.

This clone is a singleton in its sample. The rearrangement joins TRBV29-1 to TRBJ2-3; D gene unclear. Trimming removed 4 bases from V and 2 bases from J, with 10 bases in between. There are 13 residues in the CDR3. Germline V gives CDR1 SQVTM, CDR2 ANQGSEA. The CDR3 region is CSVVAQNTDTQYF. The CDR3 DNA reads as TGCAGCGTTGTGGCCCAGAACACAGATACGCAGTATTTT.

V gene TRBV5-6 combines with J gene TRBJ2-4; 10 bases map to TRBD1. This CDR3 region has 15 residues. The V gene's germline CDR1 is SGHDT and CDR2 YYEEEE. V was pared by 0 bases and J by 7 bases, with 4 bases of the junction left unmatched. The CDR3 region is CASSLGQGAGNIQYF. As DNA, the CDR3 is TGTGCCAGCAGCTTGGGACAGGGGGCCGGTAACATTCAGTACTTC.

CDR3 loop: CASIQGGINSPLHF. CDR3 nucleotide sequence: TGTGCCAGCATCCAGGGGGGAATTAATTCACCCCTCCACTTT. The V and J genes are TRBV11-2 and TRBJ1-6; 7 bases line up with TRBD1. Germline CDR1 SGHAT, CDR2 FQNNGV. This CDR3 is 14 amino acids long. Trimming at V came to 7 bases and at J to 6 bases, leaving 6 bases not matched to a gene.

This chain connects TRBV27 to TRBJ2-3; 8 bases map to TRBD2. The length of the CDR3 is 16 residues. Germline assignment: CDR1 MNHEY and CDR2 SMNVEV (reference sequence). Trimming took 5 bases from V and 2 from J; bases not matched to a gene: 9. For the CDR3, the DNA is TGTGCCAGCAGTATACGACTAGCGACGGTCACAGATACGCAGTATTTT. Encoded protein: CASSIRLATVTDTQYF.

This clone was found once. Distinct nucleotide sequences in the sample also encode this CDR3. J is TRBJ1-2 and V is TRBV25-1; D remains unclear. The germline gives CDR1 MGHDK, CDR2 SYGVNS. The CDR3 runs to 12 residues. V was trimmed by 3 bases and J by 8 bases, leaving 10 bases between them. Here the CDR3 reads CASSEGGSGYTF. In DNA form, the CDR3 reads TGTGCCAGCAGTGAGGGAGGGAGCGGCTACACCTTC.

J is TRBJ2-7 and V is TRBV2, with 13 bases aligning to TRBD2. This CDR3 region has 14 residues. Looked up from germline, CDR1 is SNHLY and CDR2 is FYNNEI. With 6 bases clipped from V and 5 bases from J, the junction kept 4 bases outside the gene matches. The CDR3 DNA follows: TGTGCCAGCAGACCCGGGACTAGCGGGAACGAGCAGTACTTC. Its protein product is CASRPGTSGNEQYF.

The V call is TRBV7-9, the J call TRBJ1-1; tentative D call: TRBD1 (6 bases). The CDR3 sequence is 13 residues long. Trimming shortened V by 1 base and J by 5 bases, and 8 bases separated the two germline ends. CDR1 SEHNR and CDR2 FQNEAQ come from the germline V gene (reference sequence). CDR3 nucleotides: TGTGCCAGCAGCTTAGAGGGGGTAACTGAAGCTTTCTTT. Protein sequence: CASSLEGVTEAFF.

This clone was counted a few times. The rearrangement links TRBV25-1 to TRBJ1-4; tentative D call: TRBD1 (6 bases). CDR3 size: 15 residues. Looked up from germline, CDR1 is MGHDK and CDR2 is SYGVNS. V was clipped by 5 bases and J by 5 bases, with 15 bases between them. Here the CDR3 DNA reads TGTGCCAGCAGTAACTTACAGGGTAGGAATGAAAAACTGTTTTTT. Protein product: CASSNLQGRNEKLFF.

V usage is TRBV19 and J usage is TRBJ2-2; TRBD1 aligns across 9 bases. Germline-derived CDR1 and CDR2 are LNHDA and SQIVND (reference sequence). V lost 4 bases, J lost 9 bases, and 9 bases stayed unmatched. The CDR3 contains 15 residues. CDR3 loop: CASSNRNRGRWELFF. The CDR3 bases are TGTGCCAGTAGTAACCGCAACAGGGGGCGTTGGGAGCTGTTTTTT.

V gene TRBV20-1 combines with J gene TRBJ1-2; D gene ambiguous. Between the trimmed V and J ends, which lost 7 bases and 5 bases, there was a span of 11 bases. The germline V gene encodes CDR1 DFQATT and CDR2 SNEGSKA (reference sequence). The length of the CDR3 is 11 residues. CDR3 nucleotides: TGCAGTGGCCATCTCACATATGGCTACACCTTC. Translation gives CSGHLTYGYTF.

The chain recombines TRBV6-6 with TRBJ2-3; possible D gene TRBD2, 6 bases. The CDR3 runs 13 residues. V lost 6 bases to trimming and J lost 4 bases, with 11 bases between them. Per germline, CDR1 MNHNY and CDR2 SVGAGI (reference sequence). The CDR3 bases are TGTGCCAGCAGAAGACTAGATTCAGATACGCAGTATTTT. Protein: CASRRLDSDTQYF.